This TCR beta chain was captured in a study of T cell changes during pregnancy in multiple sclerosis. Using immunoSEQ multiplex PCR, the repertoire was profiled, and TCRdb retains in-frame clones only, with some absent. The table lists 40,000 to 45,000 clones, nearly 90% of them singletons. Deletions cut 5 bases from V and 5 bases from J, with 16 bases between. This CDR3 is built from 14 residues. Germline loops: CDR1 SEHNR, CDR2 FQNEAQ (reference sequence). Sequencing used CD4+ T cells from peripheral blood mononuclear cells, obtained in the first trimester of pregnancy. The chain carries TRBV7-9 and TRBJ2-7; possibly TRBD1 for D (5 bases). This clonotype was obtained from a female donor with multiple sclerosis, enrolled in a pregnancy study. CDR3 region: CASSPPGREDEQYF. The CDR3, as DNA: TGTGCCAGCAGCCCACCGGGCAGGGAAGACGAGCAGTACTTC.